These T cell receptor beta chains were read from a single sample in a study of blood T cell repertoires in COVID-19. TCRdb keeps only in-frame clones here, not all; method: immunoSEQ multiplex PCR. The sample has fewer than 250,000 clones, about 83% seen once. Sequencing was done on a sample of peripheral blood. The receptors derive from a woman between 50 and 59 years old with acute or convalescent COVID-19. Each CDR3 is given without its conserved first and last residue. Fields, in order: J gene, V gene, CDR3 protein.

j_gene: TRBJ2-7; v_gene: TRBV5-6; CDR3aa: ASSLAGAGGEKGYEQY
j_gene: TRBJ2-2; v_gene: TRBV5-1; CDR3aa: ASSFSTGGAGELF
j_gene: TRBJ1-2; v_gene: TRBV28; CDR3aa: ASSLGRQLNYGYT
j_gene: TRBJ2-7; v_gene: TRBV19; CDR3aa: ASSIPSGGEQY
j_gene: TRBJ2-1; v_gene: TRBV27; CDR3aa: ASSFGGAYNEQF
j_gene: TRBJ1-2; v_gene: TRBV5-1; CDR3aa: ASTLVTGGYGYT
j_gene: TRBJ2-3; v_gene: TRBV19; CDR3aa: ASSSETSDTDTQY
j_gene: TRBJ2-3; v_gene: TRBV10-2; CDR3aa: ASNLQLTDTQY
j_gene: TRBJ2-5; v_gene: TRBV11-2; CDR3aa: ASSLDGGLEVETQY
j_gene: TRBJ2-7; v_gene: TRBV7-2; CDR3aa: ASSPPSGRSEQY
j_gene: TRBJ2-7; v_gene: TRBV19; CDR3aa: ASSTTRRGRGYEQY
j_gene: TRBJ1-1; v_gene: TRBV11-2; CDR3aa: ASSLRTALEAF
j_gene: TRBJ2-1; v_gene: TRBV7-3; CDR3aa: ASSLSPASGRDNEQF
j_gene: TRBJ2-3; v_gene: TRBV7-2; CDR3aa: ASSWGLSSSTDTQY
j_gene: TRBJ1-1; v_gene: TRBV7-2; CDR3aa: ASSLNGLGSTEAF
j_gene: TRBJ2-5; v_gene: TRBV10-3; CDR3aa: AISGKQGREETQY
j_gene: TRBJ1-1; v_gene: TRBV5-1; CDR3aa: ASTVPGSRVTEAF
j_gene: TRBJ1-1; v_gene: TRBV29-1; CDR3aa: SVQMAQDTEAF
j_gene: TRBJ2-4; v_gene: TRBV25-1; CDR3aa: ASSAGKGYSGGNIQY
j_gene: TRBJ2-3; v_gene: TRBV30; CDR3aa: AWRLPTLAGDPLPFTDTQY
j_gene: TRBJ2-5; v_gene: TRBV5-1; CDR3aa: ASSLAFAAGEETQY
j_gene: TRBJ2-7; v_gene: TRBV5-6; CDR3aa: ASSFRTGASQGT
j_gene: TRBJ2-5; v_gene: TRBV11-2; CDR3aa: ASSTLGPPGMETQY
j_gene: TRBJ1-1; v_gene: TRBV5-8; CDR3aa: ASGQGGEAF
j_gene: TRBJ2-7; v_gene: TRBV24-1; CDR3aa: ATSDPSGVEQY